The 16 T cell receptor beta chains listed next were all sequenced from one sample in a study of blood T cell repertoires in COVID-19. The table came from immunoSEQ multiplex PCR; TCRdb's copy has only in-frame clones and leaves some out. The profile shows 130,000 or so clones, about four fifths of them singletons. Sequenced sample: PBMCs or T cells enriched from blood (not recorded which). These receptors were taken from a man aged 50 to 60 who had recovered from COVID-19.

The chain has TRBV6-5 and TRBJ1-4; TRBD1 might be the D (5 bases). The CDR3 consists of 14 residues. V lost 5 bases and J lost 5, with 12 bases in between. CDR1 is MNHEY and CDR2 is SVGAGI in the germline V gene. CDR3 DNA: TGTGCCAGCAGTCCCGACAGTTGGAATGAAAAACTGTTTTTT. Residues: CASSPDSWNEKLFF.

The V call is TRBV10-3, the J call TRBJ2-1, with D hard to call. This CDR3 has 13 residues. The V gene lost 6 bases and the J gene lost 7 bases, with 13 bases spanning the gap. The germline gives CDR1 ENHRY, CDR2 SYGVKD. CDR3: CAIRSPRMNEQFF. In DNA, the CDR3 is TGTGCCATCAGGTCGCCTAGGATGAATGAGCAGTTCTTC.

This rearrangement joins TRBV27 to TRBJ1-1; maybe TRBD1 (6 bases). The ends were cut back, 5 bases at V and 4 bases at J, with 8 bases in the middle. The CDR3 totals 12 residues. Germline loops: CDR1 MNHEY, CDR2 SMNVEV (reference sequence). CDR3 nucleotides: TGTGCCAGCAGTCCACAGGGCACTGAAGCTTTCTTT. Protein sequence: CASSPQGTEAFF.

This chain links TRBV7-8 with TRBJ1-2, with unresolved D. The germline V and J ends were trimmed by 4 bases and 2 bases, with 11 bases remaining between them. The CDR3 is 14 amino acids. CDR1 and CDR2 (germline): SGHVS, FQNEAQ. The CDR3 here is CASSSPTENYGYTF. CDR3 coding DNA: TGTGCCAGCAGCTCCCCGACGGAGAACTATGGCTACACCTTC.

The chain employs TRBV4-3 and TRBJ2-1, with 10 bases fitting TRBD2. The CDR3 has 15 amino acids. CDR1 and CDR2 from the germline V gene are LGHNA and YSLEER. V was clipped by 4 bases and J by 4 bases; unmatched bases: 4. The CDR3 nucleotides are TGCGCCAGCAGCCTTAGCGGGGGGCAGTACAATGAGCAGTTCTTC. Translated, it gives CASSLSGGQYNEQFF.

The chain recombines TRBV7-2 with TRBJ1-1, with a tentative D call TRBD1 (6 bases). The CDR3 spans 13 residues. From germline, CDR1 is SGHTA and CDR2 FQGNSA. V lost 8 bases and J 1 base, leaving 11 bases between the germline ends. Here the CDR3 DNA reads TGTGCCAGCGGTGCAGGGGAGAACACTGAAGCTTTCTTT. Its protein product is CASGAGENTEAFF.

A note on this clone: The same CDR3 arises from other DNA sequences in this sample as well. The chain employs TRBV5-4 and TRBJ1-4; unclear D gene. The CDR3 covers 13 residues. The V and J ends lost 0 bases and 4 bases respectively, with 4 bases between them. Germline V gene data show CDR1 as SGHNT and CDR2 as YYREEE (reference sequence). The CDR3, as DNA: TGTGCCAGCAGCTTGGCCCTTAATGAAAAACTGTTTTTT. Translation gives CASSLALNEKLFF.

This sequence joins TRBV24-1 and TRBJ2-5, with 13 bases identical to TRBD2. The CDR3 runs to 16 residues. The J segment lost 5 bases and the V segment lost 4 bases, leaving 6 bases of the junction unmatched. Per germline, CDR1 KGHDR and CDR2 SFDVKD. CDR3 sequence (DNA): TGTGCCACCAGTGACCCCGGACTAGCGGGGGATGAGACCCAGTACTTC. Its protein is CATSDPGLAGDETQYF.

The V call is TRBV5-1, the J call TRBJ2-3; 13 nucleotides line up with TRBD2. The trim removed 3 bases at V and 4 bases at J, leaving 5 bases unmatched. The V gene's germline CDR1 is SGHRS and CDR2 YFSETQ. There are 16 residues in the CDR3. The CDR3 protein is CASSYGLAGAADTQYF. In DNA form, the CDR3 reads TGCGCCAGCAGCTACGGACTAGCGGGGGCAGCAGATACGCAGTATTTT.

This chain joins TRBV30 and TRBJ1-1, with a weak D call TRBD1 (5 bases). Germline loops: CDR1 GTSNPN, CDR2 SVGIG (reference sequence). This CDR3 region has 15 residues. The V end lost 0 bases, the J end lost 3 bases, and 14 bases lay between the germline ends. The CDR3 region is CAWSVRRARDTEAFF. CDR3 DNA sequence: TGTGCCTGGAGTGTACGGAGGGCCAGGGACACTGAAGCTTTCTTT.

The rearrangement uses TRBV7-2 and TRBJ1-1; D may be TRBD1 (5 bases). CDR1 SGHTA and CDR2 FQGNSA come from the germline V gene. Trimming shortened V by 1 base and J by 5 bases, and 11 bases separated the two germline ends. CDR3 length: 14 residues. The CDR3 reads CASSLVREATEAFF. DNA of the CDR3: TGTGCCAGCAGCTTAGTCAGGGAAGCGACTGAAGCTTTCTTT.

This clone was observed once. The chain employs TRBV27 and TRBJ2-7; 9 bases line up with TRBD1. V was pared by 6 bases and J by 0 bases, with 6 bases of the junction left unmatched. CDR3 size: 15 residues. CDR1 MNHEY and CDR2 SMNVEV come from the germline V gene (reference sequence). This chain's CDR3 is CASSPGTGYSYEQYF. The CDR3 coding sequence is TGTGCCAGCAGCCCCGGGACAGGGTACTCCTACGAGCAGTACTTC.

V gene TRBV10-1 combines with J gene TRBJ2-7; D unclear. The CDR3 contains 10 residues. The germline V and J ends were trimmed by 7 bases and 6 bases, with 7 bases remaining between them. Germline CDR1 is WNHNN and CDR2 is SYGVQD (reference sequence). CDR3 amino acids: CASNGFEQYF. The CDR3 nucleotides read TGCGCCAGCAACGGGTTCGAGCAGTACTTC.

In DNA, the CDR3 is TGTGCCAGCAGTCGAAATTACAGGGGTTTCGAGCAGTACTTC. It specifies CASSRNYRGFEQYF. The chain is built from TRBV6-2 or TRBV6-3 and TRBJ2-7, with 7 bases matching TRBD1. This CDR3 comprises 14 residues. Per the germline V gene, CDR1 is MNHEY and CDR2 is SVGEGT. The J segment lost 6 bases and the V segment lost 5 bases, leaving 10 bases of the junction unmatched.

J is TRBJ2-1 and V is TRBV5-1, with 8 bases matching TRBD1. Germline-derived CDR1 and CDR2 are SGHRS and YFSETQ. Germline trimming cut 4 bases from V and 0 bases from J; bases unmatched to any gene: 6. The CDR3 totals 16 residues. As DNA, the CDR3 is TGCGCCAGCAGCAGGACAGGGAACCCCTCCTACAATGAGCAGTTCTTC. This gives the protein CASSRTGNPSYNEQFF.

Points on this clone: The sample carries other DNA sequences with the same CDR3. V gene TRBV25-1 combines with J gene TRBJ2-1; 13 bases align to TRBD2. Germline V lookup: CDR1 MGHDK, CDR2 SYGVNS. CDR3 size: 15 residues. The J segment lost 7 bases and the V segment lost 3 bases, leaving 3 bases of the junction unmatched. In nucleotides, the CDR3 is TGTGCCAGCAGTGAGGGACTAGCGGGGAGGAATGAGCAGTTCTTC. This sequence encodes CASSEGLAGRNEQFF.